The present entry profiles one T cell receptor (beta chain) with its context. Its antigen is currently unknown. These data come from a study of T cells after yellow fever vaccination. General observations from the study: Boosting was followed by the reappearance of most primary-vaccination clones (roughly 96% CD4, about 88% CD8).

TCRdb processed the 5' RACE reads anew with MiXCR; each CDR3 protein has one entry. In the table there are 250,000 to 300,000 distinct CDR3 sequences, over 10% of which are singletons. Germline V gene lookup returns CDR1 MNHEY and CDR2 SMNVEV (reference sequence). Trimming at V came to 3 bases and at J to 4 bases, leaving 4 bases not matched to a gene. The CDR3 contains 16 residues. The starting material was CD4+ T cells sorted from PBMCs, obtained 45 days after the yellow fever booster vaccination. The chain combines TRBV27 with TRBJ1-5, with TRBD1 identical over 12 bases. This clonotype was obtained from a man aged 25-45 years who received the YFV17D yellow fever vaccine. The CDR3 nucleotides read TGTGCCAGCAGTTTTAGGGACAGGGGGCGGAATCAGCCCCAGCATTTT. Translating gives CASSFRDRGRNQPQHF.